This T cell receptor (beta chain) was documented in a study of blood T cell repertoires in COVID-19. Across the study: Italy, Spain and the United States were the sources of the convalescent and acute COVID-19 samples. PBMCs, B-cell-depleted T cells, or T cells were the source of the cDNA or gDNA that made up the material.

The table lists this clone with a few counts. J lost 8 bases, V lost 8 bases, and 13 bases had no gene match. The V gene's germline CDR1 is SNHLY and CDR2 FYNNEI. The CDR3 runs to 15 residues. Methods used by the authors: By means of reference gene primer amplification, nucleated cell counts were estimated. The table came from immunoSEQ multiplex PCR; TCRdb's copy has only in-frame clones and leaves some out. V, J and clone size are taken as reported in that table, and D and trimming were inferred from the DNA itself. The repertoire consists of more than 120,000 clones, with around 84% occurring once and the leading ten covering approximately 5%.

The chain joins TRBV2 to TRBJ1-2, with 11 bases matching TRBD1. Sequencing was done on a sample of peripheral blood. This TCR was sampled from a human donor in a cohort sampled during active COVID-19. CDR3 residues: CASSRGTGGVGGYTF. The CDR3 region has the DNA TGTGCCAGCTCCCGGGGGACAGGGGGAGTAGGAGGCTACACCTTC. The full variable domain, in which reference TRBV2 and TRBJ1-2 provide the parts outside the CDR3, is EPEVTQTPSHQVTQMGQEVILRCVPISNHLYFYWYRQILGQKVEFLVSFYNNEISEKSEIFDDQFSVERPDGSNFTLKIRSTKLEDSAMYFCASSRGTGGVGGYTFGSGTRLTVV.